This T cell receptor (beta chain) was identified in a study of T cells after yellow fever vaccination. MiXCR, applied by TCRdb to the 5' RACE reads, yields one record per CDR3 protein. The data show 500,000 to 550,000 distinct CDR3 sequences, with just over 20% seen just once and about a sixth held by the top ten. CDR3 size: 13 residues. Germline CDR1 is DFQATT and CDR2 is SNEGSKA (reference sequence). The junction had 3 bases not matched to a gene; V was cut back by 6 bases and J by 0 bases. Sequenced here: PBMCs, sampled 21 days after the first yellow fever vaccination. V gene TRBV20-1 combines with J gene TRBJ1-2; 8 bases fit TRBD1. The receptor comes from a young man who received the YFV17D yellow fever vaccine. Here the CDR3 reads CSAMDRANYGYTF. The CDR3 region has the DNA TGCAGTGCGATGGACAGGGCTAACTATGGCTACACCTTC.